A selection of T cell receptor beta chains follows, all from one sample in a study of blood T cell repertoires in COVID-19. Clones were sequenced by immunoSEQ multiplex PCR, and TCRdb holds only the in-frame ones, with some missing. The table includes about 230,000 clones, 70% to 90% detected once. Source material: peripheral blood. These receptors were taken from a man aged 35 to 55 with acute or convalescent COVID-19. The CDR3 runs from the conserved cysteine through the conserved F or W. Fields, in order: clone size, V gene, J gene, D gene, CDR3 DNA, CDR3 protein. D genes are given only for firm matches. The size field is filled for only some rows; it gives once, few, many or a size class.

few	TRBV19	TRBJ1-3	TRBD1	TGTGCCAGTAGTATAGGACAGGGCTCTGGAAACACCATATATTTT	CASSIGQGSGNTIYF
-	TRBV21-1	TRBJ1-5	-	TGTGCCAGCAGCAAAGAATATCGGACAGGGGGCGGCCAGCCCCAGCATTTT	CASSKEYRTGGGQPQHF
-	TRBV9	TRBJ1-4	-	TGTGCCAGCAGCGTAGGAACTGCAACTAATGAAAAACTGTTTTTT	CASSVGTATNEKLFF
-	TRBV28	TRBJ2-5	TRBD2	TGTGCCTCAGAGCGGGGGGGACTCCAAGAGACCCAGTACTTC	CASERGGLQETQYF
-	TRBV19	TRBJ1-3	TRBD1	TGTGCCAGTAGCCCGGACAGGGCCCTTCTCTCTGGAAACACCATATATTTT	CASSPDRALLSGNTIYF
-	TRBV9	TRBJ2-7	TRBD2	TGTGCCAGCAGCCCCTCGACTAGCGGGGGCTACGCCGGCGCCTACGAGCAGTACTTC	CASSPSTSGGYAGAYEQYF
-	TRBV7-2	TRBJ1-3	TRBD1	TGTGCCAGCAGCCGTAATGGACAGGCGCTGGGAAACACCATATATTTT	CASSRNGQALGNTIYF
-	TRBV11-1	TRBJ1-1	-	TGTGCCAGCAGCTTGCTAAGTATGAACACTGAAGCTTTCTTT	CASSLLSMNTEAFF
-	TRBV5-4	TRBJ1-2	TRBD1	TGTGCCAGCAGCCCGGACAGGAACGGAGGCTACACCTTC	CASSPDRNGGYTF
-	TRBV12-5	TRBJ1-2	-	TGTGCTAGTGGTCGGCAAAACGGGGAGGGTGGCTACACCTTC	CASGRQNGEGGYTF
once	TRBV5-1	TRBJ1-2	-	TGCGCCAGCAGCTTGAGTGGCGGCTATGGCTACACCTTC	CASSLSGGYGYTF
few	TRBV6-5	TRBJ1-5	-	TGTGCCAGCAGCCAGCTCCGAACAGACCAGCCCCAGCATTTT	CASSQLRTDQPQHF
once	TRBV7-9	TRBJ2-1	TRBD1	TGTGCCAGCAGCTTAGGGCGACAGGGTCTCCATGAGCAGTTCTTC	CASSLGRQGLHEQFF
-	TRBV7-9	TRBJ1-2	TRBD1	TGTGCCAGCAGCAAGTATCAGACAGGGGGCTATGGCTACACCTTC	CASSKYQTGGYGYTF
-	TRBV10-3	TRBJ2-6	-	TGTGCCATCAGCCTAAGCTCTGGGGCCAACGTCCTGACTTTC	CAISLSSGANVLTF
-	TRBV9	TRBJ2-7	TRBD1	TGTGCCAGCAGCGTTGCAGGGGGCAGCTCCTACGAGCAGTACTTC	CASSVAGGSSYEQYF
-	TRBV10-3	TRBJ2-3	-	TGTGCCATCAGTGATTTAAGGGGGGGTACGCAGTATTTT	CAISDLRGGTQYF
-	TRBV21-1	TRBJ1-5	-	TGTGCCAGCAACCTGACGGCAGGGGTCAATCAGCCCCAGCATTTT	CASNLTAGVNQPQHF
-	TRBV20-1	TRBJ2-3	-	TGCGGCCGACAGAGCACAGATACGCAGTATTTT	CGRQSTDTQYF
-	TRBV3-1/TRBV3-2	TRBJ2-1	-	TGTGCCAGCAGCCACTACAGATATGGCGGGGTACCCAATGAGCAGTTCTTC	CASSHYRYGGVPNEQFF
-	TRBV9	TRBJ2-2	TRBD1	TGTGCCAGCAGCGTACAGGGGGCGAACACCGGGGAGCTGTTTTTT	CASSVQGANTGELFF
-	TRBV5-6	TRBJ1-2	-	TGTGCCAGCAGCGTTTGGCGGGGTGGTGGCTACACCTTC	CASSVWRGGGYTF
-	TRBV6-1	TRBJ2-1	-	TGTGCCAGCAGTGAAAATTTAAGGAGTGAGCAGTTCTTC	CASSENLRSEQFF
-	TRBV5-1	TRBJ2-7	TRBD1	TGCGCCAGCAGCTTAGACAGGGGATCCTACGAGCAGTACTTC	CASSLDRGSYEQYF
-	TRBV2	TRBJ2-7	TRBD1	TGTGCCAGCCGTACACGGACAGGGGGAAGTCCGACCGGCGAGCAGTACTTC	CASRTRTGGSPTGEQYF
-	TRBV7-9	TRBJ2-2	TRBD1	TGTGCCAGCAGCTTGCACGGGACAGCGAACACCGGGGAGCTGTTTTTT	CASSLHGTANTGELFF
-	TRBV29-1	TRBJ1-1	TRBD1	TGCAGCGTTGAATGGGGACAGGGTCTCACTGAAGCTTTCTTT	CSVEWGQGLTEAFF
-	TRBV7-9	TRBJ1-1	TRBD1	TGTGCCAGCAGCCGCCGGGACAGGGTTGAAGCTTTCTTT	CASSRRDRVEAFF
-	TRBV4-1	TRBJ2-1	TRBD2	TGCGCCAGCAGCCAAGATGCGCCGGGGGGGCTCTTGAATGAGCAGTTCTTC	CASSQDAPGGLLNEQFF
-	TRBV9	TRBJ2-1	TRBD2	TGTGCCAGCAGCGTATCTATTGGCGGGGGCTCCTACAATGAGCAGTTCTTC	CASSVSIGGGSYNEQFF
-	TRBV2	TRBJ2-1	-	TGTGCCAGCAGTGGACTAGTCAATGAGCAGTTCTTC	CASSGLVNEQFF
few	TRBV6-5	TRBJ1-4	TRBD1	TGTGCCAGCAGTTACGATGGGACAGGGACCGAAAAACTGTTTTTT	CASSYDGTGTEKLFF
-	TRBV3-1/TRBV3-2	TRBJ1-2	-	TGTGCCAGCAGCCGTTTAAACTATGGCTACACCTTC	CASSRLNYGYTF
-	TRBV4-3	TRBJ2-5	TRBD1	TGCGCCAGCAGCCAAGGGACAGGAGAAGAGACCCAGTACTTC	CASSQGTGEETQYF
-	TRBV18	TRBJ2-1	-	TGTGCCAGTTCCACAGGGCTACTCAATGAGCAGTTCTTC	CASSTGLLNEQFF
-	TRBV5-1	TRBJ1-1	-	TGCGCCAGCAGCTCCAGGGTTGGTGGTGAAGCTTTCTTT	CASSSRVGGEAFF
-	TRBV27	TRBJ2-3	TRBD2	TGTGCCAGCAGTCCCTTAGCGGGGGGGCGATATACGCAGTATTTT	CASSPLAGGRYTQYF
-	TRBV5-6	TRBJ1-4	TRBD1	TGTGCCAGCAGCCGGAGAGGCCAGGGGGCTCGAGGAGAAAAACTGTTTTTT	CASSRRGQGARGEKLFF
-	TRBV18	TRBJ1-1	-	TGTGCCAGCTCACCACCGAGTAAGGGGACTGAAGCTTTCTTT	CASSPPSKGTEAFF
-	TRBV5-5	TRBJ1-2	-	TGTGCCAGCAGCGGTCCCCAGGGGTCTGGCTACACCTTC	CASSGPQGSGYTF
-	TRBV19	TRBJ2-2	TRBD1	TGTGCCAGTAGCAGAGCTACAGGGGGGAACACCGGGGAGCTGTTTTTT	CASSRATGGNTGELFF
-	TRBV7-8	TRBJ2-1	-	TGTGCCAGCAGCTTCGTCTCCTACAATGAGCAGTTCTTC	CASSFVSYNEQFF
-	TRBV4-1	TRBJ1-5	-	TGCGCCAGCAGCCAAGATTCACAGGGTGGGCAGCCCCAGCATTTT	CASSQDSQGGQPQHF
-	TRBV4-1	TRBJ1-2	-	TGCGCCAGCAGCCAAGATGACTTTAGGCATGGCTACACCTTC	CASSQDDFRHGYTF
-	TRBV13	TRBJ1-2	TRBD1	TGTGCCACAAGCTCCGGGACAGCCTTCTATGGCTACACCTTC	CATSSGTAFYGYTF
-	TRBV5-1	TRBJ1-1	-	TGCGCCAGCAGCAGGGGACTGCAAAACACTGAAGCTTTCTTT	CASSRGLQNTEAFF
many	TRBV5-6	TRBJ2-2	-	TGTGCCAGCAGCGTTACAGGGGAGCTGTTTTTT	CASSVTGELFF
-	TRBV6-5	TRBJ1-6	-	TGTGCCAGCAGTTCCCCCAGATGGGCAACAAATTCACCCCTCCACTTT	CASSSPRWATNSPLHF
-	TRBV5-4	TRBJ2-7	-	TGTGCCAGCAGCTGGTCCACATCCTACGAGCAGTACTTC	CASSWSTSYEQYF
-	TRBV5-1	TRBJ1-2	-	TGCGCCAGCAGCTTGGCCCCAGGAAGCCCTAACTATGGCTACACCTTC	CASSLAPGSPNYGYTF
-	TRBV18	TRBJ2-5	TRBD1	TGTGCCAGCTCACTATATGCCGGGACAGGGAAAGAGACCCAGTACTTC	CASSLYAGTGKETQYF
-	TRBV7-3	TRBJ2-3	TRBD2	TGTGCCAGCAGCTCCCGTGGGGTTAGCGGGTCTTACACAGATACGCAGTATTTT	CASSSRGVSGSYTDTQYF
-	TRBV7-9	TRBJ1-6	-	TGTGCCAGCAGCCCCGACAGTAATTCACCCCTCCACTTT	CASSPDSNSPLHF
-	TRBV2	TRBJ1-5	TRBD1	TGTGCCAGCGCGGACAGGGGGATTGGAAGCAATCAGCCCCAGCATTTT	CASADRGIGSNQPQHF
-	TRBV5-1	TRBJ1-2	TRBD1	TGCGCCAGCAGCTTGGAGCTACAGGGGTCCCTCTATGGCTACACCTTC	CASSLELQGSLYGYTF
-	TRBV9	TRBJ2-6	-	TGTGCCAGCAGCGCGAACGGGGTCTCTGGGGCCAACGTCCTGACTTTC	CASSANGVSGANVLTF
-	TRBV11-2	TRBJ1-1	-	TGTGCCAGCAGCTTAACGGACACTGAAGCTTTCTTT	CASSLTDTEAFF
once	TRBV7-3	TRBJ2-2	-	TGTGCCAGCAGCTCAGACACCGGGGAGCTGTTTTTT	CASSSDTGELFF
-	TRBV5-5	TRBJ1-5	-	TGTGCCAGCAGCGGGGGGGGGTCCCCCAATCAGCCCCAGCATTTT	CASSGGGSPNQPQHF